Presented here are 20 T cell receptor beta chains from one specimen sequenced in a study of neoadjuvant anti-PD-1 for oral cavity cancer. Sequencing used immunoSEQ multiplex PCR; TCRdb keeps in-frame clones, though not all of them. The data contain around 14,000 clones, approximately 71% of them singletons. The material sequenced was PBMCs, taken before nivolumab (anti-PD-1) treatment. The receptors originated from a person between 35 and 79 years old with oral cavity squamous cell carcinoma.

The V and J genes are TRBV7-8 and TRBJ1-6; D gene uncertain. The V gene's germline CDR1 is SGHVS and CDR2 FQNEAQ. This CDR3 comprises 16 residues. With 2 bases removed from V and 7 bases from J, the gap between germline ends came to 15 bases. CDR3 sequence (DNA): TGTGCCAGCAGCTTACTTTACCGAGAAAGCAATTCACCCCTCCACTTT. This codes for CASSLLYRESNSPLHF.

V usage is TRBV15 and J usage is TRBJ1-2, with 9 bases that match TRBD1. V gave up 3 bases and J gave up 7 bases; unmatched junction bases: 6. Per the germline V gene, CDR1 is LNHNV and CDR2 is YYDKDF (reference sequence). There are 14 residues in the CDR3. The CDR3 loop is CATSRGTGRSGYTF. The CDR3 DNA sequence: TGTGCCACCAGCAGGGGGACAGGGCGGTCTGGCTACACCTTC. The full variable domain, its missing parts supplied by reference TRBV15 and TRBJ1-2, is DAMVIQNPRYQVTQFGKPVTLSCSQTLNHNVMYWYQQKSSQAPKLLFHYYDKDFNNEADTPDNFQSRRPNTSFCFLDIRSPGLGDTAMYLCATSRGTGRSGYTFGSGTRLTVV.

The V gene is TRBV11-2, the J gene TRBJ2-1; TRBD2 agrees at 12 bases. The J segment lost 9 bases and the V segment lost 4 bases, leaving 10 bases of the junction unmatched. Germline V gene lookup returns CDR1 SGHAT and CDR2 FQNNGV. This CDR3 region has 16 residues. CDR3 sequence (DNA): TGTGCCAGCAGCTCCCGGGGACTAGCGGGTGAGGGTGAGCAGTTCTTC. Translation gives CASSSRGLAGEGEQFF.

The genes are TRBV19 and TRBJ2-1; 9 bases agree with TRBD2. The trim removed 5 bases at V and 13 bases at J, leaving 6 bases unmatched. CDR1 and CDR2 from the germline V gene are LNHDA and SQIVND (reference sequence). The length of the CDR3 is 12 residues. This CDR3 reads CASSAGGREQFF. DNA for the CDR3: TGTGCCAGTAGTGCCGGCGGGAGGGAACAGTTCTTC.

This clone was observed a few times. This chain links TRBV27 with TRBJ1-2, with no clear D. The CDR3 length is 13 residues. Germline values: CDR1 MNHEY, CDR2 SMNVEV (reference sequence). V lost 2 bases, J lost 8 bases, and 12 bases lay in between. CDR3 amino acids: CASSLREDRGYTF. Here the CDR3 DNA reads TGTGCCAGCAGTTTAAGGGAAGATCGGGGCTACACCTTC.

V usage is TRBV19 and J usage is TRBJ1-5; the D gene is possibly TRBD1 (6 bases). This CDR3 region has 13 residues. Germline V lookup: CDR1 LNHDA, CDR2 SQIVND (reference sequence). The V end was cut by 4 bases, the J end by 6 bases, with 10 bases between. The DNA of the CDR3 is TGTGCCAGTAGTAAGGGACACGGTCAGCCCCAGCATTTT. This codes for CASSKGHGQPQHF.

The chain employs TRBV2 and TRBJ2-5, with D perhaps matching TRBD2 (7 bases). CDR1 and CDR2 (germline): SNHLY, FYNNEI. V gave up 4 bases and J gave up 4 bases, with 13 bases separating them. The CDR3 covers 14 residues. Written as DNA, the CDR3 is TGTGCCAGCAGTGCGGAGGGAGGGGGAGAGACCCAGTACTTC. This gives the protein CASSAEGGGETQYF.

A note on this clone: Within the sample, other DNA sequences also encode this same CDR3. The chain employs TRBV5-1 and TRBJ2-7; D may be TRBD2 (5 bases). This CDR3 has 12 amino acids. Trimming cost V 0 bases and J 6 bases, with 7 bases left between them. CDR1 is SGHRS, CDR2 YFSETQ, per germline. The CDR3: CASSLAGGEQYF. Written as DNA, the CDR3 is TGCGCCAGCAGCTTGGCTGGAGGCGAGCAGTACTTC.

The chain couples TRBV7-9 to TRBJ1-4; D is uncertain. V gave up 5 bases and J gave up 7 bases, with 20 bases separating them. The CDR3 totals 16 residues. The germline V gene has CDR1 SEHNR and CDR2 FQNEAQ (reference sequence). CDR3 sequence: CASSVNDGPELEKLFF. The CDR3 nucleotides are TGTGCCAGCAGCGTCAATGACGGGCCCGAACTTGAAAAACTGTTTTTT.

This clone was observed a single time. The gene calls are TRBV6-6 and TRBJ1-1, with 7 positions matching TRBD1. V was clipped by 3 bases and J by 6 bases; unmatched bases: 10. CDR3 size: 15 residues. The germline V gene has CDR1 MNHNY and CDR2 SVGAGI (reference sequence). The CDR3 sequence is CASSYTGAGRSEAFF. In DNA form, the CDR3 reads TGTGCCAGCAGTTATACAGGGGCCGGAAGGTCTGAAGCTTTCTTT.

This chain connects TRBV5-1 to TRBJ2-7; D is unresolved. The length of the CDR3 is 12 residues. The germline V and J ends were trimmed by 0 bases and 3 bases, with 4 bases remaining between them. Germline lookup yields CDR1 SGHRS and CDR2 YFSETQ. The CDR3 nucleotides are TGCGCCAGCAGCTTGGGTGGCTACGAGCAGTACTTC. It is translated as CASSLGGYEQYF.

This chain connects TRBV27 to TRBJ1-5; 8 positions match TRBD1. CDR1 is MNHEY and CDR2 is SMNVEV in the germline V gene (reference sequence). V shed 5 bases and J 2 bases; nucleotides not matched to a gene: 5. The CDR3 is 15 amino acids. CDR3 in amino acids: CASSPQGVRNQPQHF. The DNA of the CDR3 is TGTGCCAGCAGTCCACAGGGGGTTCGCAATCAGCCCCAGCATTTT.

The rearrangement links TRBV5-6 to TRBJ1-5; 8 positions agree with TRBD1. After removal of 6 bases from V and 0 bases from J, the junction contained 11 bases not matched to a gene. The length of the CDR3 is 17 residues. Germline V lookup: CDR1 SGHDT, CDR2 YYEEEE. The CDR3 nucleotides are TGTGCCAGCACCCGGAGGTCGACAGGGGCTAGCAATCAGCCCCAGCATTTT. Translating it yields CASTRRSTGASNQPQHF.

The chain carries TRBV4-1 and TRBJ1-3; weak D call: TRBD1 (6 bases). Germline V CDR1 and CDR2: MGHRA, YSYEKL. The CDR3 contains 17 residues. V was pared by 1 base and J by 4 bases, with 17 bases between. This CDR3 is CASSQVGWGRGGNTIYF. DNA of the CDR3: TGCGCCAGCAGCCAAGTCGGGTGGGGGCGCGGGGGAAACACCATATATTTT.

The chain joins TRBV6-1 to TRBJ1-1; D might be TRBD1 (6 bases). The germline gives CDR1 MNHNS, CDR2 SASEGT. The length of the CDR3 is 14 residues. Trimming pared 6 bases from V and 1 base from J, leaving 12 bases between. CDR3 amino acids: CASSVTGPNTEAFF. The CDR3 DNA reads TGTGCCAGCAGCGTGACAGGACCGAACACTGAAGCTTTCTTT.

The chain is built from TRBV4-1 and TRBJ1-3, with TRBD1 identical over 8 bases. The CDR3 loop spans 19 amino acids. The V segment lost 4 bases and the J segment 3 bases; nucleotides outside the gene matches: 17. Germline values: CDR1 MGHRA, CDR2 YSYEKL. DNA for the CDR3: TGCGCCAGCAGCCGCGATCTAGGGGGCAGGGGGCGCGTTGGAAACACCATATATTTT. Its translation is CASSRDLGGRGRVGNTIYF.

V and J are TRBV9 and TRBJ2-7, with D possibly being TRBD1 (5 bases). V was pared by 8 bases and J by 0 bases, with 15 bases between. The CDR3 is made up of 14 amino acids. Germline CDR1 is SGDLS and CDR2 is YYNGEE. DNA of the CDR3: TGTGCCAGTTCCAGGGCAGCCAGCTCCTACGAGCAGTACTTC. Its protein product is CASSRAASSYEQYF.

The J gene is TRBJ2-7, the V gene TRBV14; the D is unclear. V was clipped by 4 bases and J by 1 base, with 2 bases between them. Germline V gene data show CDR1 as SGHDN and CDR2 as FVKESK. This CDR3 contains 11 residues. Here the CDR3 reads CASSRSYEQYF. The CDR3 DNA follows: TGTGCCAGCAGCCGTTCCTACGAGCAGTACTTC.

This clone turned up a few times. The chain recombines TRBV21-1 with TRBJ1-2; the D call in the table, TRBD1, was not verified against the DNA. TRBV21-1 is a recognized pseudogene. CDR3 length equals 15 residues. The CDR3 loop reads CASSTQGKRTGRNTF. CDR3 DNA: TGTGCCAGCAGCACCCAAGGGAAGAGGACAGGTCGAAACACCTTC.

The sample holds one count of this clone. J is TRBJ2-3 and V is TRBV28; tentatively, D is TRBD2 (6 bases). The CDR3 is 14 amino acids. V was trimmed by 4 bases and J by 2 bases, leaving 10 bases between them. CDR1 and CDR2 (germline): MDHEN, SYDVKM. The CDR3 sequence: CASSSSEYTDTQYF. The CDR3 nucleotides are TGTGCCAGCAGTTCTAGCGAGTACACAGATACGCAGTATTTT.